The rows below give T cell receptor beta chains drawn from one sample of a study of blood T cell repertoires in COVID-19. TCRdb's table, derived via immunoSEQ multiplex PCR, lists solely in-frame clones and lacks some. This repertoire shows 180,000 or so clones, around 84% found once; its top ten account for less than 5.5%. Material for sequencing was peripheral blood. The receptors originated from a woman aged 80 or older with acute or convalescent COVID-19. The CDR3 runs from the conserved cysteine through the conserved F or W. The D gene is left open where the match is weak. Clone size, where shown, is once, few, many, or a class for clones that have expanded.

15	medium-sized	TRBD2	TRBJ2-1	TRBV27	CASSLTSGSYNEQFF	TGTGCCAGCAGCCTCACTAGCGGCTCCTACAATGAGCAGTTCTTC
13	NA	TRBD1	TRBJ1-4	TRBV10-3	CAISAGQNEKLFF	TGTGCCATCAGTGCGGGACAGAATGAAAAACTGTTTTTT
13	NA	NA	TRBJ1-1	TRBV6-1	CASSDDRNTEAFF	TGTGCCAGCAGTGACGACAGAAACACTGAAGCTTTCTTT
15	NA	TRBD2	TRBJ2-1	TRBV19	CASMRTGGSYNEQFF	TGTGCCAGTATGAGGACGGGCGGGAGCTACAATGAGCAGTTCTTC
13	NA	NA	TRBJ1-5	TRBV2	CASSWGGNQPQHF	TGTGCCAGCAGTTGGGGCGGCAATCAGCCCCAGCATTTT
14	NA	TRBD1	TRBJ1-6	TRBV19	CASTPDRDRSPLHF	TGTGCCAGTACTCCGGACAGGGACCGTTCACCCCTCCACTTT
13	NA	NA	TRBJ1-1	TRBV7-3	CASSVDTYTEAFF	TGTGCCAGCAGCGTCGACACCTACACTGAAGCTTTCTTT
18	NA	NA	TRBJ2-4	TRBV28	CASSSSARPGGGKNIQYF	TGTGCCAGCAGTTCCTCTGCCCGGCCCGGAGGTGGCAAAAACATTCAGTACTTC
14	few	NA	TRBJ2-1	TRBV19	CASYSGLRFDEQFF	TGTGCCAGCTACTCGGGACTCCGATTTGATGAGCAGTTCTTC
13	few	TRBD1	TRBJ1-1	TRBV10-2	CASSDRVNTEAFF	TGCGCCAGCTCGGACAGGGTCAACACTGAAGCTTTCTTT
13	NA	NA	TRBJ2-3	TRBV19	CASSISRTDTQYF	TGTGCCAGTAGTATTTCCAGGACAGATACGCAGTATTTT
16	NA	TRBD2	TRBJ2-1	TRBV27	CASSLAGTSGANEQFF	TGTGCCAGCAGTTTAGCCGGGACTAGCGGAGCCAATGAGCAGTTCTTC
13	NA	NA	TRBJ1-2	TRBV19	CASTPRANYGYTF	TGTGCCAGTACCCCGAGGGCTAACTATGGCTACACCTTC
14	NA	TRBD1	TRBJ2-7	TRBV18	CASSEGQGTYEQYF	TGTGCCAGCTCGGAAGGACAGGGTACGTACGAGCAGTACTTC
18	NA	NA	TRBJ1-4	TRBV16	CASSREGPAEPTNEKLFF	TGTGCCAGCAGCCGGGAGGGGCCAGCGGAACCAACTAATGAAAAACTGTTTTTT
15	NA	TRBD2	TRBJ2-1	TRBV9	CASSPSLRESEKQFF	TGTGCCAGCAGCCCCTCTCTGCGGGAGTCAGAAAAGCAGTTCTTC
14	few	NA	TRBJ2-1	TRBV5-1	CASFSAGSYNEQFF	TGCGCCAGCTTCTCAGCGGGCTCCTACAATGAGCAGTTCTTC
14	NA	TRBD1	TRBJ1-5	TRBV18	CASSPQGQTWPQHF	TGTGCCAGCTCACCACAGGGACAGACATGGCCCCAGCATTTT
15	NA	NA	TRBJ1-3	TRBV5-8	CASSLVTSSGNTIYF	TGTGCCAGCAGCTTGGTGACATCCTCTGGAAACACCATATATTTT
15	NA	TRBD2	TRBJ2-1	TRBV27	CASSLGLAGVGEQFF	TGTGCCAGCAGTTTAGGGCTAGCGGGAGTGGGTGAGCAGTTCTTC
12	NA	NA	TRBJ1-2	TRBV19	CASSEHRSGYTF	TGTGCCAGTAGTGAACACAGGTCTGGCTACACCTTC
17	NA	TRBD2	TRBJ2-1	TRBV19	CASRGPGLAGLNNEQFF	TGTGCCAGTAGAGGCCCTGGACTAGCGGGGTTGAACAATGAGCAGTTCTTC
14	once	NA	TRBJ1-1	TRBV5-1	CASSLDREGTEAFF	TGCGCCAGCAGCTTGGACAGGGAGGGTACTGAAGCTTTCTTT
14	NA	NA	TRBJ2-1	TRBV15	CATSTRDFNNEQFF	TGTGCCACCAGCACCAGAGACTTCAACAATGAGCAGTTCTTC
15	NA	NA	TRBJ2-5	TRBV7-3	CASSLIGGGQETQYF	TGTGCCAGCAGCTTAATAGGGGGAGGGCAAGAGACCCAGTACTTC
16	NA	TRBD1	TRBJ1-5	TRBV18	CASSPQPGQSNQPQHF	TGTGCCAGCTCACCTCAACCGGGACAGAGCAATCAGCCCCAGCATTTT
13	NA	TRBD2	TRBJ2-7	TRBV6-2/TRBV6-3	CASSGGSSWEQYF	TGTGCCAGCAGTGGCGGGAGTAGCTGGGAGCAGTACTTC
16	NA	NA	TRBJ2-5	TRBV10-3	CAISEPGARGGETQYF	TGTGCCATCAGTGAACCAGGGGCGAGAGGCGGAGAGACCCAGTACTTC
12	NA	NA	TRBJ2-1	TRBV28	CASSSVDRGQFF	TGTGCCAGCAGTTCTGTCGATAGGGGGCAGTTCTTC
13	NA	NA	TRBJ2-2	TRBV19	CASLGLNTGELFF	TGTGCCTCCCTGGGGCTCAACACCGGGGAGCTGTTTTTT
18	NA	NA	TRBJ2-1	TRBV27	CASSLYPGQSIYYNEQFF	TGTGCCAGCAGTTTATACCCAGGGCAGTCAATCTACTACAATGAGCAGTTCTTC
19	NA	TRBD2	TRBJ2-7	TRBV4-2	CASSQEPGLAGASSYEQYF	TGTGCCAGCAGCCAAGAACCGGGACTAGCGGGAGCATCCTCCTACGAGCAGTACTTC
12	few	NA	TRBJ1-1	TRBV28	CASRLEFSEAFF	TGTGCCAGCAGATTAGAGTTTTCTGAAGCTTTCTTT
13	NA	NA	TRBJ1-2	TRBV7-2	CASSNDRNYGYTF	TGTGCCAGCAGCAACGACAGAAACTATGGCTACACCTTC
15	NA	NA	TRBJ1-3	TRBV4-3	CASSQVSRPGNTIYF	TGCGCCAGCAGCCAAGTGTCCCGCCCCGGGAACACCATATATTTT
16	many	NA	TRBJ1-1	TRBV27	CASSPPTFGGDTEAFF	TGTGCCAGCAGTCCACCGACCTTTGGAGGGGACACTGAAGCTTTCTTT
14	NA	NA	TRBJ1-4	TRBV9	CASSPGQENEKLFF	TGTGCCAGCAGCCCAGGACAAGAAAATGAAAAACTGTTTTTT
17	once	NA	TRBJ1-1	TRBV29-1	CSVRSQINFGPNTEAFF	TGCAGCGTCCGTTCCCAAATCAACTTCGGTCCGAACACTGAAGCTTTCTTT
14	NA	TRBD1	TRBJ2-7	TRBV6-1	CASSESPDRENQYF	TGTGCCAGCAGTGAATCACCGGACAGGGAAAACCAGTACTTC
16	NA	NA	TRBJ2-6	TRBV5-4	CASRVGDTGMANVLTF	TGTGCCAGCAGGGTTGGGGACACGGGAATGGCCAACGTCCTGACTTTC
15	NA	NA	TRBJ1-5	TRBV28	CASNTGQLGHQPQHF	TGTGCCAGCAACACCGGACAGCTCGGCCATCAGCCCCAGCATTTT